This T cell receptor beta chain originates from a study of cytomegalovirus exposure and HLA in healthy donors. The study, taken as a whole, reports: Follow-up analysis found HLA locus-dependent TCR association rates, highest for DRB1 and lowest for HLA-C. A likely sequencing artifact accounted for one observed cluster of highly shared sequence variants. In most subjects, TCR beta sequences reportedly gave accurate predictions of HLA-A and HLA-B alleles.

Primers included in the PCR were 60 Vbeta and 13 Jbeta primers. Profiled with immunoSEQ multiplex PCR; TCRdb holds only in-frame clones, not every one. The table shows roughly 150,000 clones, with roughly 80% occurring only once. As concerns this clone: The antigen is unknown.

The CDR3 extends over 13 amino acids. Trimming at V came to 4 bases and at J to 5 bases, leaving 3 bases not matched to a gene. Germline CDR1 is MNHEY and CDR2 is SVGAGI. The chain combines TRBV6-5 with TRBJ1-1, with TRBD1 identical over 8 bases. The sequence was obtained from a woman between 50 and 59 years old in good health and CMV-seropositive. The material sequenced was PBMCs. CDR3 region: CASSSTGGTEAFF. In DNA form, the CDR3 reads TGTGCCAGCAGTTCCACAGGGGGAACTGAAGCTTTCTTT.